This T cell receptor (beta chain) was identified in a study of cytomegalovirus exposure and HLA in healthy donors. The study's findings and limits: Testing in vitro showed a few CMV-associated chains specific for CMV antigens. The study flagged approximately 180 TCR beta chains as cytomegalovirus-associated. Cytomegalovirus status, reportedly, was diagnosed with high specificity and sensitivity by the classifier.

Clones were sequenced by immunoSEQ multiplex PCR, and TCRdb holds only the in-frame ones, with some missing. The table records around 190,000 clones, about 81% of them present only once. From germline, CDR1 is SGHRS and CDR2 YFSETQ. The CDR3 spans 16 residues. Unmatched junction bases numbered 3, after V lost 1 base and J lost 0 bases. Note on this clone: Its specificity is unknown.

The donors belonged to the approximately 120-subject validation cohort, separate from the roughly 650-subject first cohort. The clonotype comes from a woman in her 30s in good health and CMV-seronegative. J is TRBJ2-5 and V is TRBV5-1; 10 bases match TRBD1. Material for sequencing was PBMCs. The CDR3 is CASSLLGQGYQETQYF. The DNA of the CDR3 is TGCGCCAGCAGCTTGCTGGGACAGGGGTACCAAGAGACCCAGTACTTC.